This TCR beta chain was sequenced for a study of blood T cell repertoires in COVID-19. While infection was still active, Seattle patients were enrolled and then followed longitudinally. Trimming shortened V by 3 bases and J by 4 bases, and 6 bases separated the two germline ends. Germline V CDR1 and CDR2: MNHEY, SMNVEV (reference sequence). This CDR3 is built from 13 residues. Authors' analysis steps: Amplifying reference gene primers gave estimates of nucleated cell counts. Produced via immunoSEQ multiplex PCR; TCRdb's table is partial and in-frame only. Clonal size and the V and J genes are those of that table, whereas D and trimming came from the DNA. The sample holds roughly 380,000 clones, over 75% seen once.

The chain carries TRBV27 and TRBJ2-2; no definite D call. The sequencing sample was made of peripheral blood. The sequence was obtained from a middle-aged woman with COVID-19, enrolled during active disease. The CDR3 DNA reads TGTGCCAGCAGTTTCATCAGCACCGGGGAGCTGTTTTTT. Protein sequence: CASSFISTGELFF.